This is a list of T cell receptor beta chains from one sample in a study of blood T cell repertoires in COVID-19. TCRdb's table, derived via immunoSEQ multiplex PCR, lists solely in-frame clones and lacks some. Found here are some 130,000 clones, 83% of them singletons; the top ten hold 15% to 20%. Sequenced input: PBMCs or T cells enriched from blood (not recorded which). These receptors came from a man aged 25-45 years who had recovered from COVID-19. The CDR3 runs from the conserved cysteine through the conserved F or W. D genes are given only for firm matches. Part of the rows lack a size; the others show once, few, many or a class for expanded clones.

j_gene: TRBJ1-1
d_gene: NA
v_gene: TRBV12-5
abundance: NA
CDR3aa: CASGTDRNTEAFF
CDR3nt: TGTGCTAGTGGTACCGACAGGAACACTGAAGCTTTCTTT

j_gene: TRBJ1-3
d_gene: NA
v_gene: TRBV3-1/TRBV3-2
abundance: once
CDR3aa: CASSQGSAGNTIYF
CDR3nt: TGTGCCAGCAGCCAAGGGAGTGCTGGAAACACCATATATTTT

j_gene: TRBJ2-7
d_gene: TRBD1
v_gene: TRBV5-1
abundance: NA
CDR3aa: CASSVAGTGEGEQYF
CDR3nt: TGCGCCAGCAGCGTGGCCGGGACAGGGGAAGGCGAGCAGTACTTC

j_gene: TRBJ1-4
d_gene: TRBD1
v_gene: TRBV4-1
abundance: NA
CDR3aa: CASRRDRNSEKLFF
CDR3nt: TGCGCCAGCAGGCGGGACAGGAACTCAGAAAAACTGTTTTTT

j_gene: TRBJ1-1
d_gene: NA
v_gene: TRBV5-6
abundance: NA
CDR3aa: CASSGVTRGRTPNTEAFF
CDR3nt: TGTGCCAGCAGCGGGGTGACAAGGGGCCGAACTCCGAACACTGAAGCTTTCTTT

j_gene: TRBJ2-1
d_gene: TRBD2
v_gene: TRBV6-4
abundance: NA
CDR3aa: CASSEGRDYNEQFF
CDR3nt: TGTGCCAGCAGTGAGGGGAGGGACTACAATGAGCAGTTCTTC

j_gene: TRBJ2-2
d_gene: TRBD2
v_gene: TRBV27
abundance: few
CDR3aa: CASSLWGLAGEAGELFF
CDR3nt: TGTGCCAGCAGTTTATGGGGACTAGCGGGAGAGGCCGGGGAGCTGTTTTTT

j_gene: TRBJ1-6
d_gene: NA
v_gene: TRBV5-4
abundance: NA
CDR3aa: CASSLGADSPLHF
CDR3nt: TGTGCCAGCAGCCTGGGGGCCGATTCACCCCTCCACTTT

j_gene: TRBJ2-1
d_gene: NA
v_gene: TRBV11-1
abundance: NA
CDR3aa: CASSFDLRGNEQFF
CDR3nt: TGTGCCAGCAGCTTTGACCTACGGGGCAATGAGCAGTTCTTC

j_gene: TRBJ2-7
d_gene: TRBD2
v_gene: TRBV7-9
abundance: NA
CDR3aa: CASSPAGGPINEQYF
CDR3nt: TGTGCCAGCAGCCCAGCGGGAGGGCCTATCAACGAGCAGTACTTC

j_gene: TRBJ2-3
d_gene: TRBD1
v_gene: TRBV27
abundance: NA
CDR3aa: CASRDRGFTDTQYF
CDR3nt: TGTGCCAGCAGGGACAGGGGCTTCACAGATACGCAGTATTTT

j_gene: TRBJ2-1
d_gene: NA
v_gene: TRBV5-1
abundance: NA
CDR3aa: CASSTGGGGEQFF
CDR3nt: TGCGCCAGCAGCACCGGAGGGGGGGGTGAGCAGTTCTTC

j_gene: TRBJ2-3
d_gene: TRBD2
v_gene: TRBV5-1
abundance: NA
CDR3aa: CASSRTSGSDTQYF
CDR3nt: TGCGCCAGCAGCAGGACTAGCGGGTCAGATACGCAGTATTTT

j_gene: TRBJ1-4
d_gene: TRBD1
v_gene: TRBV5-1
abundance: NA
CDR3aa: CASSPSDRNEKLFF
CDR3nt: TGCGCCAGCAGCCCCTCGGACAGGAATGAAAAACTGTTTTTT

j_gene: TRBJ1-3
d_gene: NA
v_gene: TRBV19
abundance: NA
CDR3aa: CASSLRTPGNTIYF
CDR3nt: TGTGCCAGTAGTTTAAGGACACCTGGAAACACCATATATTTT

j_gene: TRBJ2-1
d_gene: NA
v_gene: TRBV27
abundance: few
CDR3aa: CASSSWTTDNEQFF
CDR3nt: TGTGCCAGCAGTTCGTGGACTACAGACAATGAGCAGTTCTTC

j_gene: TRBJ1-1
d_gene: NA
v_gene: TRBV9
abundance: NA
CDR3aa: CASSVVGAEAFF
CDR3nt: TGTGCCAGCAGCGTTGTGGGGGCAGAAGCTTTCTTT

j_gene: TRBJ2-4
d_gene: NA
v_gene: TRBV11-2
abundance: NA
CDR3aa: CASSLGQSRNIQYF
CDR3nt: TGTGCCAGCAGCTTAGGGCAGTCCAGAAACATTCAGTACTTC

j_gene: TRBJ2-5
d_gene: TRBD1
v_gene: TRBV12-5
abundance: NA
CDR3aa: CASGLGQGETQYF
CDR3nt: TGTGCTAGTGGTTTGGGACAGGGGGAGACCCAGTACTTC

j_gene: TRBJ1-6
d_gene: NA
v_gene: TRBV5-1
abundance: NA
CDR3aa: CASSLNTGENSPLHF
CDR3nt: TGCGCCAGCAGCTTGAATACAGGTGAAAATTCACCCCTCCACTTT

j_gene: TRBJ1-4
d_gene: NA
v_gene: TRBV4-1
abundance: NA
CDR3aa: CASSQDRGAGEKLFF
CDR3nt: TGCGCCAGCAGCCAAGATCGGGGGGCTGGTGAAAAACTGTTTTTT

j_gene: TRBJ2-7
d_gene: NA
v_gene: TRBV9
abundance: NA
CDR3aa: CASSSLKWGRYEQYF
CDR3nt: TGTGCCAGCAGCTCCCTAAAATGGGGCCGCTACGAGCAGTACTTC

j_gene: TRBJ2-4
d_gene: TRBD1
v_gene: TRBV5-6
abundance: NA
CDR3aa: CASSLGQGVYF
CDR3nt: TGTGCCAGCAGCTTGGGACAGGGAGTGTACTTC

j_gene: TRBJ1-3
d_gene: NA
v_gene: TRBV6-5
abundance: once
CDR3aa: CASSGGGFSGNTIYF
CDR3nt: TGTGCCAGCTCCGGGGGGGGTTTCTCTGGAAACACCATATATTTT

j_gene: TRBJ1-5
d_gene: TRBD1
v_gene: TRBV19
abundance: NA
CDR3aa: CASSTGGRGLQPQHF
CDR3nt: TGTGCCAGTAGTACCGGGGGCAGGGGGCTTCAGCCCCAGCATTTT

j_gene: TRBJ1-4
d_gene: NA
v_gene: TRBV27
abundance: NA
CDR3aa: CASSFGGLGEKLFF
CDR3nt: TGTGCCAGCAGTTTCGGGGGGCTGGGTGAAAAACTGTTTTTT

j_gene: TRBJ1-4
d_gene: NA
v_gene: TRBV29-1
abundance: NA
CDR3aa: CSVEDPGSNEKLFF
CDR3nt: TGCAGCGTTGAAGATCCCGGGTCTAATGAAAAACTGTTTTTT

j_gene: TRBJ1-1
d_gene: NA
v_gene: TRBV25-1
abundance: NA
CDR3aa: CASMGTNTEAFF
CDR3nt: TGTGCCAGCATGGGCACCAACACTGAAGCTTTCTTT

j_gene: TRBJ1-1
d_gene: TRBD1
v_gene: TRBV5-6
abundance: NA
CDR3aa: CASSLRQGSPEAFF
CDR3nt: TGTGCCAGCAGCTTGAGACAGGGTAGTCCTGAAGCTTTCTTT

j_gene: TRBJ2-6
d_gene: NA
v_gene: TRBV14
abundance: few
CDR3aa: CASSQSFGTPGANVLTF
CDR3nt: TGTGCCAGCAGCCAGTCCTTCGGGACTCCTGGGGCCAACGTCCTGACTTTC

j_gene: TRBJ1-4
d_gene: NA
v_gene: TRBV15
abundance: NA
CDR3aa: CATSRDAINEKLFF
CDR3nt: TGTGCCACCAGCAGAGACGCTATTAATGAAAAACTGTTTTTT

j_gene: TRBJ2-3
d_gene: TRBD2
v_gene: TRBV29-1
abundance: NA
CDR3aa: CSVGRGGQVDTQYF
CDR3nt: TGCAGCGTGGGGCGGGGGGGCCAAGTAGATACGCAGTATTTT

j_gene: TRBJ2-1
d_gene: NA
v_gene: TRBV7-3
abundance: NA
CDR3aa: CASSWGHDNEQFF
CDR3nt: TGTGCCAGCAGCTGGGGACACGACAATGAGCAGTTCTTC

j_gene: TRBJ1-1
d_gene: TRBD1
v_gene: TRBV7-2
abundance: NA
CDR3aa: CASSRQGGTEAFF
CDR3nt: TGTGCCAGCAGCAGACAGGGCGGAACTGAAGCTTTCTTT

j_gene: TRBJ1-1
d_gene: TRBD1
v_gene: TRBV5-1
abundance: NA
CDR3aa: CASSLTHRGGEAFF
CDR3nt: TGCGCCAGCAGCTTGACCCACAGGGGTGGAGAAGCTTTCTTT

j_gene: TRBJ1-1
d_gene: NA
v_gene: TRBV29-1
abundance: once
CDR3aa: CSARRGGQGEAFF
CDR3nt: TGCAGCGCCAGACGGGGGGGGCAAGGTGAAGCTTTCTTT

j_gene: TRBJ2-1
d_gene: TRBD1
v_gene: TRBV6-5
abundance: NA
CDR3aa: CASRLTGSHNEQFF
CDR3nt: TGTGCCAGCAGGTTGACAGGGAGCCACAATGAGCAGTTCTTC

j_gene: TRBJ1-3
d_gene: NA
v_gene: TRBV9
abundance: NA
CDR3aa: CASSVGPSTGNTIYF
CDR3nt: TGTGCCAGCAGCGTAGGGCCCAGTACTGGAAACACCATATATTTT

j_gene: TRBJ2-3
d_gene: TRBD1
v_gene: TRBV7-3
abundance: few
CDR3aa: CASSFGEGQGLVQYF
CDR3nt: TGTGCCAGCAGCTTTGGGGAAGGACAGGGCCTAGTACAGTATTTT

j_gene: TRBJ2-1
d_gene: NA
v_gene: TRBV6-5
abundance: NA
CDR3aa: CASSYSRLGSDEQFF
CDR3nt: TGTGCCAGCAGTTACTCGAGGCTCGGCTCGGATGAGCAGTTCTTC

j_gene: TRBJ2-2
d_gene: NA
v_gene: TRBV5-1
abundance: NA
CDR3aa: CASSLDGVTGELFF
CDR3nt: TGCGCCAGCAGCTTGGACGGAGTCACCGGGGAGCTGTTTTTT

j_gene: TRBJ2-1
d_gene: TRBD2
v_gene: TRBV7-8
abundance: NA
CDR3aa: CASSFRLAGGQSGEQFF
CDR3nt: TGTGCCAGCAGCTTCCGACTAGCGGGGGGCCAGAGCGGTGAGCAGTTCTTC

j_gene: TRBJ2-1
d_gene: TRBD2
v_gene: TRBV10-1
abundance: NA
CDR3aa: CATQTGTSLKYNEQFF
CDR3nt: TGCGCCACCCAAACCGGGACTAGTCTGAAGTACAATGAGCAGTTCTTC

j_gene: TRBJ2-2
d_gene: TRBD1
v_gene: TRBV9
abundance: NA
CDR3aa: CASSARQGLVGGELFF
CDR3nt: TGTGCCAGCAGCGCCAGACAGGGATTGGTCGGCGGGGAGCTGTTTTTT

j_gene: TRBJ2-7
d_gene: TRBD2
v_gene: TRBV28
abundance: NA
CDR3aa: CASSLWGGVYEQYF
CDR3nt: TGTGCCAGCAGTTTATGGGGAGGGGTGTACGAGCAGTACTTC

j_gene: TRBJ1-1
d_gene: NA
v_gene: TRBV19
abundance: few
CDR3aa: CASSSTTNTEAFF
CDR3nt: TGTGCCAGTAGCTCGACTACGAACACTGAAGCTTTCTTT

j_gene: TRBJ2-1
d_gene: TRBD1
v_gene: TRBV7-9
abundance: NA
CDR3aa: CASSLPGQGKYNEQFF
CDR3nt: TGTGCCAGCAGCTTGCCGGGACAGGGAAAATACAATGAGCAGTTCTTC

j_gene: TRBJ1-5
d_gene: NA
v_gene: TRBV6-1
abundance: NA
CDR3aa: CASSELGNQPQHF
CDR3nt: TGTGCCAGCAGTGAACTCGGTAATCAGCCCCAGCATTTT

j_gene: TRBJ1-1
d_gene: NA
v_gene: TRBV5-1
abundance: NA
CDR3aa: CASSSTGYEAFF
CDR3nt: TGCGCCAGCAGCTCCACAGGGTACGAAGCTTTCTTT

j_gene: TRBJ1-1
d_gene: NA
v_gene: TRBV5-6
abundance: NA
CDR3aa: CASSFLTGMNTEAFF
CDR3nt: TGTGCCAGCAGCTTCCTGACCGGGATGAACACTGAAGCTTTCTTT